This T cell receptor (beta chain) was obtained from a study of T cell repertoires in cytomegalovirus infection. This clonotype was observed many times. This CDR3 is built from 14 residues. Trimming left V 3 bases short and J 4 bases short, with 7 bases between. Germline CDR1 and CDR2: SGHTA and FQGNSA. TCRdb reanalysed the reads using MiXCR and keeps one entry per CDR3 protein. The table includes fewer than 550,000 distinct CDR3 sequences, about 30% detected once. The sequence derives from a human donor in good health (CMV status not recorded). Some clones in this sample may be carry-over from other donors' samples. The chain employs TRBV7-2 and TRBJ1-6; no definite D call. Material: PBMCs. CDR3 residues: CASSFRRYNSPLHF. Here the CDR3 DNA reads TGTGCCAGCAGCTTTCGGAGATATAATTCACCCCTCCACTTT.